A selection of T cell receptor beta chains follows, all from one sample in a study of identical twins. In TCRdb, the 5' RACE reads were re-called with MiXCR into one record per CDR3 protein. The repertoire holds 200,000 to 250,000 distinct CDR3 sequences, with approximately 5.9% as singletons. These data also featured in a second study, about T cells expressing NK-cell markers.

Sequences were obtained from CD8+ T cells sorted from blood. The origin of the receptors is a woman between 18 and 29 years old in good health. Each CDR3 is given with its conserved first and last residue. Each record gives: V gene, J gene, CDR3 protein.

V: TRBV6-5
J: TRBJ2-1
CDR3: CASSFQGQDNEQFF

V: TRBV7-2
J: TRBJ2-7
CDR3: CASSLTFYEQYF

V: TRBV20-1
J: TRBJ2-1
CDR3: CSAREQFSGRAAEQFF

V: TRBV2
J: TRBJ1-1
CDR3: CASSEGRYTEAFF

V: TRBV12-3/TRBV12-4
J: TRBJ2-3
CDR3: CASGLSINTQYF

V: TRBV20-1
J: TRBJ1-4
CDR3: CSARVRATATNEKLFF

V: TRBV9
J: TRBJ2-1
CDR3: CASSVGTFSFDEQFF

V: TRBV30
J: TRBJ2-2
CDR3: CAWGTSGELFF

V: TRBV12-3/TRBV12-4
J: TRBJ2-3
CDR3: CASTQGSDTQYF

V: TRBV29-1
J: TRBJ2-1
CDR3: CNTRVGPEQFF

V: TRBV7-6
J: TRBJ2-1
CDR3: CASSGLAGNNEQFF

V: TRBV9
J: TRBJ1-4
CDR3: CASSVGEGVEKLFF

V: TRBV4-3
J: TRBJ2-1
CDR3: CASSQDKAAYNEQFF

V: TRBV20-1
J: TRBJ2-1
CDR3: CSATIPPSNEQFF

V: TRBV5-1
J: TRBJ2-1
CDR3: CASSLDRGLHNEQFF

V: TRBV7-9
J: TRBJ1-2
CDR3: CASSWDDGYTF

V: TRBV9
J: TRBJ2-3
CDR3: CASSPGGRGNTQYF

V: TRBV12-3/TRBV12-4
J: TRBJ1-4
CDR3: CASSFPSREKLFF

V: TRBV20-1
J: TRBJ2-3
CDR3: CCARRQGEDGTDTQYF

V: TRBV27
J: TRBJ2-7
CDR3: CASKFGGDSYEQYF

V: TRBV7-9
J: TRBJ1-6
CDR3: CASSPTGVGARNSPLHF

V: TRBV7-2
J: TRBJ2-7
CDR3: CASSETSGSGEQYF

V: TRBV9
J: TRBJ1-2
CDR3: CASSNTGVDGYTF

V: TRBV15
J: TRBJ2-3
CDR3: CATSRDRGDTQYF

V: TRBV3-1
J: TRBJ2-5
CDR3: CASSQSGLQETQYF

V: TRBV4-3
J: TRBJ2-1
CDR3: CASSLASNPYNEQFF

V: TRBV7-2
J: TRBJ2-7
CDR3: CASSPSGGGPYEQYF

V: TRBV27
J: TRBJ2-5
CDR3: CASGVAEETQYF

V: TRBV4-1
J: TRBJ2-5
CDR3: CASSQGTGWEETQYF

V: TRBV11-1
J: TRBJ2-7
CDR3: CASSSVFRVGPQGPSNYEQYF

V: TRBV27
J: TRBJ2-5
CDR3: CASSLEGGPGVGETQYF

V: TRBV11-2
J: TRBJ2-1
CDR3: CASITGNYNEQFF

V: TRBV2
J: TRBJ2-7
CDR3: CATGTVNSEQYF

V: TRBV6-1
J: TRBJ2-7
CDR3: CASSAGTGGFFEQYF

V: TRBV5-1
J: TRBJ2-7
CDR3: CASSLVDRAWDEQYF